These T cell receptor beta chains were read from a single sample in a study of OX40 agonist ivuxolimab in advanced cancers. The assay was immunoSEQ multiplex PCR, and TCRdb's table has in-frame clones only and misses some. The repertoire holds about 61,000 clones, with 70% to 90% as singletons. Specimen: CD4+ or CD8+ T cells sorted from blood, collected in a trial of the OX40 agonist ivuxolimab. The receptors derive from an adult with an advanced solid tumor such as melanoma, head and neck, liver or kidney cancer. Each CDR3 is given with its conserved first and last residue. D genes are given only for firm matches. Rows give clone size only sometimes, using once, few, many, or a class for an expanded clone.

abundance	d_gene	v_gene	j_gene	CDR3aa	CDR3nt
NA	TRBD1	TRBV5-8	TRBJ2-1	CASSLGDRVSYNEQFF	TGTGCCAGCAGCTTGGGGGACAGGGTCTCCTACAATGAGCAGTTCTTC
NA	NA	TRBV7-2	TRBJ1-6	CASSWNRDYNSPLHF	TGTGCCAGCAGCTGGAACAGGGACTATAATTCACCCCTCCACTTT
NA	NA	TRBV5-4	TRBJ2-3	CASSLGPTDTQYF	TGTGCCAGCAGCTTGGGTCCTACAGATACGCAGTATTTT
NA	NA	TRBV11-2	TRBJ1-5	CASSLSRVGQPQHF	TGTGCCAGCAGCTTAAGCAGGGTTGGGCAGCCCCAGCATTTT
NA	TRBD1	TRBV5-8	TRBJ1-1	CASRRGDRTMNTEAFF	TGTGCCAGCAGACGCGGGGACAGAACTATGAACACTGAAGCTTTCTTT
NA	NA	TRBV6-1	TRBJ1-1	CASSGQVPNTEAFF	TGTGCCAGCAGTGGCCAGGTGCCGAACACTGAAGCTTTCTTT
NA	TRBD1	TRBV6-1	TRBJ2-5	CASSERQGAGQYF	TGTGCCAGCAGTGAGCGACAGGGGGCTGGCCAGTACTTC
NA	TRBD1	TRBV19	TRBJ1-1	CASSTGQGRTRDTEAFF	TGTGCCAGTAGTACCGGACAGGGGAGAACTAGGGACACTGAAGCTTTCTTT
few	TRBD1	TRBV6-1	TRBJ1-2	CASSPGTGVEYTF	TGTGCCAGCAGCCCCGGGACAGGGGTGGAGTACACCTTC
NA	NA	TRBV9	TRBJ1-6	CASSVGQTYNSPLHF	TGTGCCAGCAGCGTAGGCCAGACTTATAATTCACCCCTCCACTTT
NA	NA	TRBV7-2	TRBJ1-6	CASSLGVTTNYNSPLHF	TGTGCCAGCAGCTTAGGAGTGACGACAAACTATAATTCACCCCTCCACTTT
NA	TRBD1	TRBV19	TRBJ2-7	CASTVGTGGAKPYEQYF	TGTGCCAGTACCGTGGGGACAGGGGGCGCCAAACCCTACGAGCAGTACTTC
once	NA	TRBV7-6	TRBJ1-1	CASSLAPTRGTEAFF	TGTGCCAGCAGCTTAGCGCCAACGAGGGGCACTGAAGCTTTCTTT
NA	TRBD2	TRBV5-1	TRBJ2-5	CASSLAGGGQETQYF	TGCGCCAGCAGCTTGGCCGGGGGGGGCCAAGAGACCCAGTACTTC
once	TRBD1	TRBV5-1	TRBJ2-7	CASSPGQGSYEQYF	TGCGCCAGCAGCCCCGGACAGGGATCCTACGAGCAGTACTTC
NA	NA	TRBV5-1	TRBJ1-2	CASSPGGDRSYGYTF	TGCGCCAGCAGTCCTGGCGGGGACCGTTCTTATGGCTACACCTTC
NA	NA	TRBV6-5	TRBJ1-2	CASSTPRTPGGGYTF	TGTGCCAGCAGTACCCCCCGGACGCCCGGAGGAGGCTACACCTTC
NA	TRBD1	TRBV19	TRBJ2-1	CASSPGTGDRIGVF	TGTGCCAGTAGTCCCGGGACAGGGGACAGGATCGGGGTCTTC
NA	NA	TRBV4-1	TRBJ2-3	CASSQAGVTRGTDTQYF	TGCGCCAGCAGCCAAGCGGGAGTGACAAGGGGCACAGATACGCAGTATTTT
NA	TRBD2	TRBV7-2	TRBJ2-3	CASSLAGTSGGPATQYF	TGTGCCAGCAGCTTAGCCGGGACTAGCGGGGGACCGGCAACGCAGTATTTT
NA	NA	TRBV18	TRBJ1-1	CASSPPAVGDTEAFF	TGTGCCAGCTCACCACCGGCGGTGGGGGACACTGAAGCTTTCTTT
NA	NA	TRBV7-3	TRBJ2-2	CASSLGTTRTGELFF	TGTGCCAGCAGCTTAGGGACGACCAGGACCGGGGAGCTGTTTTTT